These T cell receptor beta chains were read from a single sample in a study of Ad26.COV2.S vaccination and SARS-CoV-2 variants. Assay used: immunoSEQ multiplex PCR; TCRdb lists only in-frame clones, some missing. Of about 87,000 clones in the sample, roughly 84% were seen once. The input for sequencing was peripheral blood, taken after recovery from COVID-19. The receptors stem from a human donor who had recovered from COVID-19. CDR3s leave out the opening cysteine and the closing phenylalanine or tryptophan. The D gene is left open where the match is weak.

V gene,D gene,CDR3 protein
TRBV3-1/TRBV3-2,.,ASSQGLASYEQY
TRBV27,TRBD1,ASSSRATGSNYGYT
TRBV4-1,.,ASSQKLAADTQY
TRBV9,.,ASSVVSTDTQY
TRBV2,.,ASSEGTTRNSPLH
TRBV9,.,ASSVSGSVQETQY
TRBV28,TRBD1,ASSSPRAPDRGRNQPQH
TRBV20-1,.,SASLPNYGYT
TRBV18,.,ASSIRGLDAETQY
TRBV28,.,ASSLPITGIGEKLF
TRBV3-1/TRBV3-2,.,ASSRTASRRTGELF
TRBV18,.,ASSPLGGHEQY
TRBV12-3/TRBV12-4,TRBD1,ASSVQGVYGYT
TRBV29-1,.,SVQRGANEKLF
TRBV9,.,ASSVAQGDTGELF
TRBV5-4,TRBD1,ASSETGGGYT
TRBV6-5,.,ASRTLATNEKLF
TRBV5-1,.,ASSARQDWGSYEQY
TRBV29-1,.,SVKPGTITEAF
TRBV4-1,.,ASSQGGGPGNTIY
TRBV29-1,.,SVGDAEAF
TRBV10-3,.,AISASGLTNEKLF
TRBV19,.,ASKSFVRQTINEKLF
TRBV27,.,ASSLLRGGGTEAF
TRBV29-1,.,SVSTDDYTEQF
TRBV9,.,ASSVGQGEAEAF
TRBV4-3,TRBD1,ASSQALGGTGYGYT
TRBV6-4,.,ASTERLGRDEKLF
TRBV18,TRBD1,ASSRDRGRDWAEAF
TRBV18,.,ASSQQSGLNQPQH
TRBV12-5,.,ASASSGADTQY
TRBV18,.,ASSPISETTGELF
TRBV27,.,ASSLTGLVTGELF
TRBV28,TRBD1,ASSLPPAGTGFTGELF
TRBV2,.,ASSEVGSQGHEQY
TRBV19,.,ASSSRDRQWGYT
TRBV19,TRBD2,ASSVGLAGRDSYGTDTQY
TRBV18,.,ASSLDFGRLNNEQF
TRBV9,TRBD2,ASSVGLAGGTNEQF